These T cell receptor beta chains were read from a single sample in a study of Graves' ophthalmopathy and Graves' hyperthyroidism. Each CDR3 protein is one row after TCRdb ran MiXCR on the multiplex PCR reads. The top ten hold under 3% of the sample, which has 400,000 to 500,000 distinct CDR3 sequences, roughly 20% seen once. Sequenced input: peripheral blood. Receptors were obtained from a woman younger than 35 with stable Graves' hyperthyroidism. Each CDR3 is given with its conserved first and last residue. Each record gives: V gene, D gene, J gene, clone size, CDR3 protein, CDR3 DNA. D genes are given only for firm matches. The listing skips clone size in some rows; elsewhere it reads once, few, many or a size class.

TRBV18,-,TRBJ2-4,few,CASSPPARLAKNIQYF,TGTGCCAGCTCACCACCAGCCAGACTAGCCAAAAACATTCAGTACTTC
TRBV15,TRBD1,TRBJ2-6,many,CATGGTGVSGANVLTF,TGTGCCACGGGCGGGACAGGGGTTTCTGGGGCCAACGTCCTGACTTTC
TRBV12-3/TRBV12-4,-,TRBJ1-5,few,CASSPTGTLNQPQHF,TGTGCCAGCAGCCCCACCGGGACACTTAATCAGCCCCAGCATTTT
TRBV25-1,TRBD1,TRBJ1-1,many,CASKRQGRSEAFF,TGTGCCAGCAAAAGACAGGGGAGGTCTGAAGCTTTCTTT
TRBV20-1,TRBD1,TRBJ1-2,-,CSAPDPGQGNYGYTF,TGCAGTGCCCCCGATCCGGGACAGGGTAACTATGGCTACACCTTC
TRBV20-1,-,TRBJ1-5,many,CSASWGLGNQPQHF,TGCAGTGCTAGTTGGGGCCTTGGCAATCAGCCCCAGCATTTT
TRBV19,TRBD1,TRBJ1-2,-,CASSIIPEGQSHRFDGYTF,TGTGCCAGTAGTATAATCCCGGAGGGACAGTCCCACAGGTTCGATGGCTACACCTTC
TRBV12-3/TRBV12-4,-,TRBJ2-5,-,CASSLRARRIETQYF,TGTGCCAGCAGTTTACGGGCTAGGAGGATAGAGACCCAGTACTTC
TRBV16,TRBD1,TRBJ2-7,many,CASNRPGQGTDEQYF,TGTGCCAGCAACCGACCGGGACAGGGGACGGACGAGCAGTACTTC
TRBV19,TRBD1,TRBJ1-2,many,CASARDRGGAGYTF,TGTGCCAGTGCCCGTGACAGGGGTGGAGCAGGCTACACCTTC
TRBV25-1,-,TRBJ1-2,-,CASSDALGRNYGYTF,TGTGCCAGCAGTGACGCCCTAGGACGGAACTATGGCTACACCTTC
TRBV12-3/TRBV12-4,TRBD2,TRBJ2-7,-,CASSGEGFYEQYF,TGTGCCAGCAGTGGGGAGGGGTTCTACGAGCAGTACTTC
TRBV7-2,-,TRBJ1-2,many,CASSPRFAGVVDYGYTF,TGTGCCAGCAGCCCCCGATTCGCAGGGGTGGTGGACTATGGCTACACCTTC
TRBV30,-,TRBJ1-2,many,CAWSAGGGYGYTF,TGTGCCTGGAGTGCGGGAGGTGGCTATGGCTACACCTTC
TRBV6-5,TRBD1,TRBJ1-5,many,CASSYSNDRGSNQPQHF,TGTGCCAGCAGTTACTCGAATGACAGGGGAAGCAATCAGCCCCAGCATTTT
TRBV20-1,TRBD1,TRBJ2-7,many,CSAAGQGGSEQYF,TGCAGTGCCGCGGGACAGGGCGGATCCGAGCAGTACTTC
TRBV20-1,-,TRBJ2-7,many,CSARVESGGSYEQYF,TGCAGTGCTAGAGTCGAGTCAGGAGGCTCCTACGAGCAGTACTTC
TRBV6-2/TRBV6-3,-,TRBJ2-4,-,CASSSRGFQYF,TGTGCCAGCAGCTCTAGGGGTTTTCAGTACTTC
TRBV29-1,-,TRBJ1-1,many,CSVAPTGPEAFF,TGCAGCGTAGCACCGACAGGCCCCGAAGCTTTCTTT
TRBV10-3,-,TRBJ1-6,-,CAISESGTQNSPLHF,TGTGCCATCAGTGAGTCGGGGACACAAAATTCACCCCTCCACTTT
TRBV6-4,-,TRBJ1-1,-,CASSPTRSGAEAFF,TGTGCCAGCAGTCCCACCCGCTCGGGCGCTGAAGCTTTCTTT
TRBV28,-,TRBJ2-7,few,CASSLHDNLYEQYF,TGTGCCAGCAGTTTACACGACAACCTCTACGAGCAGTACTTC
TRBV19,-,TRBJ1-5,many,CASSIPPDTYQPQHF,TGTGCCAGTAGTATCCCCCCGGACACCTATCAGCCCCAGCATTTT
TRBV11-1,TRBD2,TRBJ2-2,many,CASSRSGRANTGELFF,TGTGCCAGCAGTCGAAGCGGGAGGGCCAACACCGGGGAGCTGTTTTTT
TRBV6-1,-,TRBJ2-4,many,CASSEAELAKNIQYF,TGTGCCAGCAGTGAAGCAGAGTTAGCCAAAAACATTCAGTACTTC
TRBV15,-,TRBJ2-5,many,CATSRAQGFGETQYF,TGTGCCACCAGCAGAGCCCAGGGTTTTGGAGAGACCCAGTACTTC
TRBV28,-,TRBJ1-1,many,CASSLTQSEAFF,TGTGCCAGCAGTTTAACACAGAGTGAAGCTTTCTTT
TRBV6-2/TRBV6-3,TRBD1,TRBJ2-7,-,CASSSQAGGSYEQYF,TGTGCCAGCAGTTCCCAAGCAGGGGGTTCCTACGAGCAGTACTTC
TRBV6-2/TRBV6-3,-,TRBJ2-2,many,CASSYPTTGELFF,TGTGCCAGCAGTTACCCCACGACCGGGGAGCTGTTTTTT
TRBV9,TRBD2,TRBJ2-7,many,CASSVATSGSNEQYF,TGTGCCAGCAGCGTCGCGACTAGCGGGAGCAACGAGCAGTACTTC
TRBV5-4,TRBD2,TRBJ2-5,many,CASSLGATSGRETQYF,TGTGCCAGCAGCTTGGGGGCCACTAGCGGGAGGGAGACCCAGTACTTC
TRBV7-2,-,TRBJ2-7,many,CASSLVARGGYEQYF,TGTGCCAGCAGCTTAGTCGCCAGGGGGGGCTACGAGCAGTACTTC
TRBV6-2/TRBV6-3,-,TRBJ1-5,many,CASSYWQDDQPQHF,TGTGCCAGCAGTTACTGGCAGGACGATCAGCCCCAGCATTTT
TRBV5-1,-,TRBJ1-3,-,CASSLQTDGNTIYF,TGCGCCAGCAGCTTGCAGACAGACGGAAACACCATATATTTT
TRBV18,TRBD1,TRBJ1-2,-,CASSLSTGAGYGYTF,TGTGCCAGCTCACTTTCGACAGGGGCCGGCTATGGCTACACCTTC
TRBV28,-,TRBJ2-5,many,CASSRNSGLEETQYF,TGTGCCAGCAGTAGAAACTCGGGGCTTGAGGAGACCCAGTACTTC
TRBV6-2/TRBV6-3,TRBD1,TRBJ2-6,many,CASSGWDRSSSGANVLTF,TGTGCCAGCAGCGGATGGGACAGATCTTCTTCTGGGGCCAACGTCCTGACTTTC
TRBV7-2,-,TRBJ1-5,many,CASSLVDVTGEPQHF,TGTGCCAGCAGCTTAGTTGACGTCACCGGGGAGCCCCAGCATTTT
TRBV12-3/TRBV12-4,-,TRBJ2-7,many,CASSIESGSYEQYF,TGTGCCAGCAGTATCGAGTCGGGTTCCTACGAGCAGTACTTC
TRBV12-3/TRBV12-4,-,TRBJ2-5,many,CASSLVLAEETQYF,TGTGCCAGCAGTTTAGTTTTAGCGGAAGAGACCCAGTACTTC
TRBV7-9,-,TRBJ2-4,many,CASSLAGNIQYF,TGTGCCAGCAGCTTAGCCGGAAACATTCAGTACTTC
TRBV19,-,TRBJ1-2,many,CASSPQGGTTNYGYTF,TGTGCCAGTAGTCCTCAGGGCGGGACAACTAACTATGGCTACACCTTC
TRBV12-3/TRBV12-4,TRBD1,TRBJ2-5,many,CASSLALTGGGEETQYF,TGTGCCAGCAGTTTAGCATTGACAGGGGGGGGTGAAGAGACCCAGTACTTC
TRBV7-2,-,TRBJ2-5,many,CASSLWDRETQYF,TGTGCCAGCAGCTTATGGGATCGGGAGACCCAGTACTTC
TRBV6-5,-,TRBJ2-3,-,CASSYEGRSDTQYF,TGTGCCAGCAGTTACGAGGGGAGGTCAGATACGCAGTATTTT
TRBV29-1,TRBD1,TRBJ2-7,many,CSATGQSSYEQYF,TGCAGCGCTACGGGACAGAGCTCCTACGAGCAGTACTTC
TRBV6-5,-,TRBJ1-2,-,CASSYDGTILSYGYTF,TGTGCCAGCAGTTACGACGGTACCATCTTAAGCTATGGCTACACCTTC
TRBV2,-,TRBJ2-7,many,CASRDEAYEQYF,TGTGCCAGCAGGGACGAAGCCTACGAGCAGTACTTC
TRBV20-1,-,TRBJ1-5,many,CSAGETFQNQPQHF,TGCAGTGCTGGAGAGACCTTCCAAAATCAGCCCCAGCATTTT
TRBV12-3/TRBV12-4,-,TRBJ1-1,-,CASRSLPMNTEAFF,TGTGCCAGCCGATCCTTACCCATGAACACTGAAGCTTTCTTT
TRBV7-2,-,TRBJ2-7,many,CASSGGNNRAEQYF,TGTGCCAGCAGCGGTGGGAACAACCGTGCGGAGCAGTACTTC
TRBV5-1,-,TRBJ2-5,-,CASSLGESSSWETQYF,TGCGCCAGCAGCCTTGGGGAATCGTCGTCGTGGGAGACCCAGTACTTC
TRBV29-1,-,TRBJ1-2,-,CSVPKDSAPNYGYTF,TGCAGCGTACCCAAGGACTCAGCCCCAAACTATGGCTACACCTTC
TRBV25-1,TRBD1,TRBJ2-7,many,CASSDETGGGEQYF,TGTGCCAGCAGTGACGAGACAGGGGGTGGCGAGCAGTACTTC
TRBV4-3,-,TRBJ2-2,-,CASSQSLGTSNTGELFF,TGCGCCAGCAGCCAGTCACTAGGAACTTCGAACACCGGGGAGCTGTTTTTT
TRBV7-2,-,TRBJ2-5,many,CASSLRTGSQRGETQYF,TGTGCCAGCAGCTTACGGACCGGCAGCCAGAGGGGAGAGACCCAGTACTTC
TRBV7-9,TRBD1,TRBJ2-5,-,CASSVLQGAGVETQYF,TGTGCCAGCAGCGTTCTACAGGGGGCCGGGGTGGAGACCCAGTACTTC
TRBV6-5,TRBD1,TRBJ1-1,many,CASTQGGSVAFF,TGTGCCAGCACCCAGGGGGGATCTGTAGCTTTCTTT
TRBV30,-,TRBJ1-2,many,CLGGGGYGYTF,TGTCTTGGGGGGGGCGGCTATGGCTACACCTTC
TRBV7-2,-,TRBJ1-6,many,CASSLSWGSPLHF,TGTGCCAGCAGCTTATCATGGGGCTCACCCCTCCACTTT